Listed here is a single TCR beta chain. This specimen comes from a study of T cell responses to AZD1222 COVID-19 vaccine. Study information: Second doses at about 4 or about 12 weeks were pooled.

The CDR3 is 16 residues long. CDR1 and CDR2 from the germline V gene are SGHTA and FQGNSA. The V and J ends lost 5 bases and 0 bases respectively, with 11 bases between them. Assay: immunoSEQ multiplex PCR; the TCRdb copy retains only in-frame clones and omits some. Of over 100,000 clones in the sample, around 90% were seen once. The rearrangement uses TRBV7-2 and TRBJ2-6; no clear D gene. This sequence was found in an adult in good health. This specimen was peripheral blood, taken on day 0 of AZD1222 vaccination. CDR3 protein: CASSLLSVSGANVLTF. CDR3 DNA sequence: TGTGCCAGCAGCCTCTTATCCGTCTCTGGGGCCAACGTCCTGACTTTC.